This T cell receptor beta chain is from a study of naive and memory T cell subsets. The germline CDR1 and CDR2 sequences are LGHDT and YNNKEL (reference sequence). There are 16 residues in the CDR3. The J segment lost 11 bases and the V segment lost 4 bases, leaving 16 bases of the junction unmatched. An oligonucleotide containing a UMI was ligated to the 3' end of TCR cDNA. Input was about 1 to 1,100 ng of DNase-treated total RNA without cell sorting. This clonotype was seen more than once but under ten times. Ligated cDNA underwent four rounds of PCR with nested alpha and beta constant region primers and SP2. Blood and skin TCR RNA was reverse transcribed with alpha and beta constant primers. One entry per CDR3 protein results from TCRdb running MiXCR on the 5' RACE reads. The sample holds roughly 62,000 distinct CDR3 sequences, under 8.5% seen once.

This sequence originates from a male donor in good health. J is TRBJ1-1 and V is TRBV3-1; 10 bases are shared with TRBD1. CDR3 sequence: CASSPGGTGARRKAFF. The CDR3 DNA reads TGTGCCAGCAGCCCGGGCGGGACAGGGGCTCGACGGAAGGCTTTCTTT.